The present T cell receptor (beta chain) was sequenced within a study of CD8+CD57+ T cells in acquired aplastic anemia listed by TCRdb under 2018. Describing the broader study: On average, sorted CD4+ and CD8+ cells yielded 3.2 ug of extracted DNA, with a range of roughly 0.17 to 30 ug. An average of approximately 10 million reads for CD4+ cells and 11.0 million reads for CD8+ cells was obtained from healthy donor samples.

Points the paper makes about the study in general: Roughly 30 CD8+ CDR3 sequences were found to be shared between patients and controls, but these sequences appeared to be highly expressed in patients and within the immunodominant clones of the patients. Patients and healthy controls showed no significant difference in CD8+ Simpson's diversity (P=0.060).

A remark on this clonotype: Its antigen is unknown. There are no base qualities to consult, and no much larger clone falls within one base.

Profiling of TCR beta VDJ combinations and CDR3 sequences used genomic DNA as the template. An Illumina HiSeq 2000 was used for TCR repertoire sequencing. The paper's processing steps were these. Repertoires were assessed using TRBV/TRBJ rearrangement plots, CDR3 size and DJ length profiles, and Simpson's diversity index. The most abundant DNA sequence in the deep sequencing data was taken as the immunodominant clone. CDR3 amino acid sequences were screened for sharing across subjects and were compared with published repertoires and the VDJdb database. In-frame beta chains were kept once TCRdb had trimmed the public reads at Q25 with fastp and called clones with MiXCR. Rows merge per CDR3 protein into single entries with the most common DNA and genes. TCRdb, rather than the study authors, made the V and J calls. The sample records approximately 380,000 distinct CDR3 sequences, about two thirds of which are singletons. The top ten clonotypes cover approximately 3.9% of the sample.

In this study, sorted CD4+ and CD8+ T cells from the blood of healthy subjects and of severe aplastic anemia patients had their TCR repertoires deep-sequenced. Ficoll-Paque density gradient centrifugation was used to isolate peripheral blood mononuclear cells. Before DNA extraction, CD4+ and CD8+ T cells were sorted with FACS or magnetic beads. CDR1 and CDR2 (SGHTA, FQGTGA) derive from the germline V gene. The CDR3, cysteine through phenylalanine, is 16 amino acids long. Here the CDR3 DNA is all that survives: 48 bases in frame from base 1. Sequencing was performed on sorted CD4+, CD8+, or CD8+CD57+ T cells (not recorded which) from PBMCs. In this chain, TRBV7-3 is recombined with TRBJ2-5, with TRBD2 matching 9 junction bases. The DNA end favors TRBJ2-1, so the J call may be wrong. The sequence was obtained from a human donor in good health, serving as a control. The sequenced DNA: TGTGCCAGCAGCCCCTCTGCGGGGGGGCTGTACAATGAGCAGTTCTTC. It codes for CASSPSAGGLYNEQFF.